The 5 T cell receptor beta chains below come from one sample, sequenced in a study of control samples from healthy donors and cancer patients. TCRdb's table, derived via immunoSEQ multiplex PCR, lists solely in-frame clones and lacks some. Of 170,000 or so clones listed, 90% to 95% are singletons. Sequences were obtained from blood. The receptors here all came from a man between 18 and 35 years old in good health.

This sequence joins TRBV13 and TRBJ1-2; 10 bases are shared with TRBD1. Trimming cost V 5 bases and J 2 bases; bases outside gene matches: 8. This CDR3 contains 16 residues. Germline-derived CDR1 and CDR2 are PRHDT and FYEKMQ (reference sequence). The CDR3 bases are TGTGCCAGCAGCCCCCGCTCGGGACAGGGGAACTATGGCTACACCTTC. It yields the protein CASSPRSGQGNYGYTF.

The rearrangement uses TRBV5-1 and TRBJ2-3, with TRBD2 identical over 10 bases. The trim removed 4 bases at V and 10 bases at J, leaving 9 bases unmatched. The length of the CDR3 is 14 residues. Germline V gene sequence: CDR1 SGHRS, CDR2 YFSETQ. DNA of the CDR3: TGCGCCAGCAGCCCCCCATCTAGCGGGGGTCCGCAGTATTTT. This sequence encodes CASSPPSSGGPQYF.

V gene TRBV19 combines with J gene TRBJ1-2; 9 positions match TRBD1. Germline loops: CDR1 LNHDA, CDR2 SQIVND (reference sequence). V dropped 5 bases and J dropped 4; count of bases not matched to a gene: 5. The CDR3 runs to 14 residues. The CDR3 loop reads CASSPGTGSYGYTF. DNA of the CDR3: TGTGCCAGTAGTCCCGGGACAGGGTCCTATGGCTACACCTTC. The full variable domain, rest sourced from reference TRBV19 and TRBJ1-2, is DGGITQSPKYLFRKEGQNVTLSCEQNLNHDAMYWYRQDPGQGLRLIYYSQIVNDFQKGDIAEGYSVSREKKESFPLTVTSAQKNPTAFYLCASSPGTGSYGYTFGSGTRLTVV.

The gene calls are TRBV7-2 and TRBJ1-4; D ambiguous. Germline V gene lookup returns CDR1 SGHTA and CDR2 FQGNSA. The CDR3 is made up of 14 amino acids. V was shortened by 1 base and J by 10 bases, with 13 bases between the two germline ends. The CDR3 reads CASSLEVSGRKLFF. The CDR3 DNA reads as TGTGCCAGCAGCTTAGAAGTCTCAGGCAGAAAACTGTTTTTT.

This rearrangement joins TRBV12-3 or TRBV12-4 to TRBJ2-3; D remains ambiguous. The CDR3 extends over 12 amino acids. V lost 6 bases to trimming and J lost 5 bases, with 9 bases between them. CDR3: CASSEDRDTQYF. DNA for the CDR3: TGTGCCAGCAGCGAGGACCGAGATACGCAGTATTTT.